This entry lists 21 T cell receptor beta chains sequenced from one sample in a study of cytomegalovirus exposure and HLA in healthy donors. Primers included in the PCR were 60 Vbeta and 13 Jbeta primers. Profiling relied on immunoSEQ multiplex PCR, and the TCRdb table lists in-frame clones only, not all of them. This table lists 50,000 to 70,000 clones. The specimen was PBMCs. The receptors derive from a man in his fifties or sixties in good health and CMV-seropositive.

The rearrangement joins TRBV4-1 to TRBJ2-7; D possibly corresponds to TRBD2 (7 bases). Germline V gives CDR1 MGHRA, CDR2 YSYEKL. The V end lost 0 bases, the J end lost 6 bases, and 12 bases lay between the germline ends. The CDR3 totals 14 residues. CDR3 amino acids: CASSQDRGAGEQYF. DNA of the CDR3: TGCGCCAGCAGCCAAGATCGGGGGGCAGGCGAGCAGTACTTC.

The chain employs TRBV27 and TRBJ2-3, with a tentative D call TRBD2 (6 bases). CDR1 is MNHEY, CDR2 SMNVEV, per germline (reference sequence). Trimming took 7 bases from V and 6 from J, leaving 20 bases between them. This CDR3 has 15 amino acids. CDR3 residues: CASTDSLAVRDTQYF. CDR3 DNA: TGTGCCAGCACCGATTCCTTAGCGGTTCGGGATACGCAGTATTTT.

Written as DNA, the CDR3 is TGTGCCAGCAGCCCGGGACAGGCCTACAATGAGCAGTTCTTC. This sequence encodes CASSPGQAYNEQFF. The rearrangement joins TRBV6-6 to TRBJ2-1; 8 bases align to TRBD1. The ends lost 6 bases at V and 2 bases at J; junction bases unmatched: 3. Per germline, CDR1 MNHNY and CDR2 SVGAGI (reference sequence). The CDR3 is made up of 14 amino acids.

This chain connects TRBV30 to TRBJ2-5; 7 bases are shared with TRBD1. The junction had 2 bases not matched to a gene; V was cut back by 0 bases and J by 4 bases. This CDR3 spans 13 amino acids. Germline lookup yields CDR1 GTSNPN and CDR2 SVGIG (reference sequence). The CDR3 DNA is TGTGCCTGGAGTGTAGCAGGGGGAGAGACCCAGTACTTC. Residues: CAWSVAGGETQYF.

The V and J genes are TRBV18 and TRBJ1-2; D remains ambiguous. The CDR3 sequence is 16 residues long. Per germline, CDR1 KGHSH and CDR2 LQKENI. The V and J ends lost 0 bases and 8 bases respectively, with 19 bases between them. CDR3: CASSPPSTGGLIGYTF. CDR3 DNA sequence: TGTGCCAGCTCACCACCGAGCACGGGAGGGCTCATCGGCTACACCTTC.

The rearrangement links TRBV29-1 to TRBJ2-2; 7 positions agree with TRBD2. V lost 5 bases to trimming and J lost 0 bases; unmatched junction nucleotides: 3. Germline CDR1 reads SQVTM; CDR2 reads ANQGSEA. The CDR3 is 14 residues long. DNA of the CDR3: TGCAGCGTTCCGGGGGGTGCGAACACCGGGGAGCTGTTTTTT. Its protein is CSVPGGANTGELFF.

DNA of the CDR3: TGTGCCAGCAGCCCTCAGGGATTTTCCTATGGCTACACCTTC. Translating it yields CASSPQGFSYGYTF. The V gene is TRBV14, the J gene TRBJ1-2; maybe TRBD1 (5 bases). V lost 4 bases and J 4 bases, leaving 13 bases between the germline ends. The CDR3 contains 14 residues. CDR1 is SGHDN and CDR2 is FVKESK in the germline V gene. Using reference TRBV14 and TRBJ1-2 for the parts outside the CDR3, the full variable domain is EAGVTQFPSHSVIEKGQTVTLRCDPISGHDNLYWYRRVMGKEIKFLLHFVKESKQDESGMPNNRFLAERTGGTYSTLKVQPAELEDSGVYFCASSPQGFSYGYTFGSGTRLTVV.

As to this clone: The germline gene is not matched at one end of the junction; a read error may be the cause. This chain uses TRBV7-7 with TRBJ2-5, with TRBD2 identical over 11 bases. The CDR3 sequence is 16 residues long. Germline loops: CDR1 SSHAT, CDR2 FNYEAQ (reference sequence). The CDR3 spells CASSSSSGGTGETQYF. CDR3 coding DNA: TGTGCTAGCAGCTCGTCTAGCGGGGGGACGGGAGAGACCCAGTACTTC.

The rearrangement links TRBV5-4 to TRBJ1-2; weak D call: TRBD1 (6 bases). The V end lost 0 bases, the J end lost 8 bases, and 20 bases lay between the germline ends. The CDR3 sequence is 16 residues long. Germline CDR1 and CDR2: SGHNT and YYREEE (reference sequence). CDR3 bases: TGTGCCAGCAGCTTGGCCGGGACAAAAACTCCGGGAGGCTACACCTTC. Amino acids: CASSLAGTKTPGGYTF.

The rearrangement links TRBV7-8 to TRBJ2-7, with 11 bases that match TRBD1. The CDR3 runs to 17 residues. CDR1 is SGHVS, CDR2 FQNEAQ, per germline. V dropped 5 bases and J dropped 2; count of bases not matched to a gene: 11. CDR3: CASSNSYRDRGTYEQYF. The CDR3 bases are TGTGCCAGCAGCAATTCCTACCGGGACAGGGGGACCTACGAGCAGTACTTC.

This chain uses TRBV5-4 with TRBJ2-5; D uncertain. V was cut by 6 bases and J by 0 bases, with 9 bases left in between. Germline V CDR1 and CDR2: SGHNT, YYREEE (reference sequence). CDR3 size: 13 residues. CDR3 in amino acids: CASTTVDQETQYF. The DNA of the CDR3 is TGTGCCAGCACCACAGTAGACCAAGAGACCCAGTACTTC.

This chain connects TRBV19 to TRBJ2-6; the match to TRBD1 covers 9 bases. The germline CDR1 and CDR2 sequences are LNHDA and SQIVND (reference sequence). V shed 3 bases, J shed 3 bases, and the junction held 6 bases outside the gene matches. The CDR3 covers 17 residues. In DNA, the CDR3 is TGTGCCAGTAGTATCGGGGACAGGGAAGTTGGGGCCAACGTCCTGACTTTC. This gives the protein CASSIGDREVGANVLTF.

The gene calls are TRBV18 and TRBJ2-5; TRBD2 agrees at 7 bases. Germline V gene sequence: CDR1 KGHSH, CDR2 LQKENI. The CDR3 totals 16 residues. With 2 bases clipped from V and 5 bases from J, the junction kept 11 bases outside the gene matches. The CDR3 protein is CASSPTGGLEGETQYF. Written as DNA, the CDR3 is TGTGCCAGCTCACCAACGGGGGGACTGGAGGGGGAGACCCAGTACTTC.

The chain has TRBV11-2 and TRBJ2-7; 7 bases are shared with TRBD1. Germline trimming cut 4 bases from V and 1 base from J; bases unmatched to any gene: 10. The germline gives CDR1 SGHAT, CDR2 FQNNGV. This CDR3 has 16 residues. The CDR3 here is CASSYWGQLSSYEQYF. The CDR3 DNA follows: TGTGCCAGCAGCTACTGGGGACAGCTATCTTCCTACGAGCAGTACTTC.

The V and J genes are TRBV9 and TRBJ1-1; 9 bases are a match to TRBD1. This CDR3 has 15 amino acids. In germline, CDR1 is SGDLS, CDR2 YYNGEE. Trimming at V came to 3 bases and at J to 4 bases, leaving 7 bases not matched to a gene. The CDR3 spells CASSDRTGEGTEAFF. In DNA, the CDR3 is TGTGCCAGCAGCGATCGGACAGGGGAGGGCACTGAAGCTTTCTTT.

The chain couples TRBV7-9 to TRBJ1-6, with D perhaps matching TRBD1 (6 bases). The CDR3 loop spans 16 amino acids. Germline assignment: CDR1 SEHNR and CDR2 FQNEAQ (reference sequence). V was cut by 6 bases and J by 3 bases, with 15 bases left in between. The CDR3 region is CASSYSGGLYNSPLHF. CDR3 bases: TGTGCCAGCAGTTATAGCGGGGGCCTCTATAATTCACCCCTCCACTTT.

The J gene is TRBJ2-6, the V gene TRBV18, with a weak D call TRBD2 (6 bases). This CDR3 is built from 16 residues. CDR1 is KGHSH, CDR2 LQKENI, per germline. The ends were cut back, 0 bases at V and 0 bases at J, with 6 bases in the middle. CDR3 sequence (DNA): TGTGCCAGCTCACCACCGGGACTCTCTGGGGCCAACGTCCTGACTTTC. This encodes CASSPPGLSGANVLTF.

This chain joins TRBV25-1 and TRBJ2-1; 9 bases are a match to TRBD2. Germline CDR1 is MGHDK and CDR2 is SYGVNS. After removal of 8 bases from V and 5 bases from J, the junction contained 4 bases not matched to a gene. The CDR3 loop spans 13 amino acids. CDR3 in amino acids: CASSSGVDNEQFF. The CDR3 nucleotides read TGTGCCAGCTCTAGCGGGGTAGACAATGAGCAGTTCTTC.

The chain couples TRBV2 to TRBJ1-2; 9 positions match TRBD1. V dropped 4 bases and J dropped 8; count of bases not matched to a gene: 11. CDR1 and CDR2 (germline): SNHLY, FYNNEI. The CDR3 extends over 15 amino acids. The CDR3 loop is CASSVGQGYGSGYTF. The CDR3 nucleotides are TGTGCCAGCAGTGTCGGACAGGGGTATGGGAGCGGCTACACCTTC.

This sequence joins TRBV19 and TRBJ2-5; D perhaps matches TRBD1 (5 bases). Germline V lookup: CDR1 LNHDA, CDR2 SQIVND (reference sequence). This CDR3 region has 14 residues. V lost 3 bases and J 1 base, leaving 9 bases between the germline ends. CDR3 residues: CASSMLGLQETQYF. The DNA of the CDR3 is TGTGCCAGTAGTATGCTGGGGCTCCAAGAGACCCAGTACTTC.

The chain recombines TRBV19 with TRBJ2-5; a weak D match, TRBD1 (5 bases). Germline lookup yields CDR1 LNHDA and CDR2 SQIVND (reference sequence). CDR3 length equals 13 residues. The V gene lost 6 bases and the J gene lost 2 bases, with 10 bases spanning the gap. This CDR3 reads CASSPRVQETQYF. CDR3 sequence (DNA): TGTGCCAGTAGCCCCAGGGTACAAGAGACCCAGTACTTC.